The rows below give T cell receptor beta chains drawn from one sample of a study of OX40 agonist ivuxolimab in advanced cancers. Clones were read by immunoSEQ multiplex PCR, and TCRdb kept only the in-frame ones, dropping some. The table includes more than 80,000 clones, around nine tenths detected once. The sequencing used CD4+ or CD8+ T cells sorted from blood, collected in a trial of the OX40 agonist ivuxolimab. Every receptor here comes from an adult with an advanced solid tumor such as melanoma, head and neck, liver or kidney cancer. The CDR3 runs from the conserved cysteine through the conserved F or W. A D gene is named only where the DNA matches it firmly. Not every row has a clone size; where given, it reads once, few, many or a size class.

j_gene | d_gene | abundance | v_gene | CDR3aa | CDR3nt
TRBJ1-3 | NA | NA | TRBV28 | CASVRRNTIYF | TGTGCCAGCGTGCGTAGAAACACCATATATTTT
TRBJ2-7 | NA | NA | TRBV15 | CATSRDVGFEQYF | TGTGCCACCAGCAGAGATGTGGGGTTTGAGCAGTACTTC
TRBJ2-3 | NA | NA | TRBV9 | CASSVEGADTQYF | TGTGCCAGCAGCGTAGAGGGAGCAGATACGCAGTATTTT
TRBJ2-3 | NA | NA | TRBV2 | CASSEYVAGTQYF | TGTGCCAGCAGTGAATACGTGGCGGGAACGCAGTATTTT
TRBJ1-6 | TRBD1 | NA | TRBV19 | CASSTGQVNSPLHF | TGTGCCAGTAGTACCGGACAGGTGAATTCACCCCTCCACTTT
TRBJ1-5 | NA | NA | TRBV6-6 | CASSSPSGNQPQHF | TGTGCCAGCAGTTCTCCTTCCGGCAATCAGCCCCAGCATTTT
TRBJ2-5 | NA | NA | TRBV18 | CASSPPGSQETQYF | TGTGCCAGCTCACCCCCAGGGTCCCAAGAGACCCAGTACTTC
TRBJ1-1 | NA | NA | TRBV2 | CASRGLNTEAFF | TGTGCCAGCAGGGGGCTGAACACTGAAGCTTTCTTT
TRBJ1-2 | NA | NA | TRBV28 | CASSLYYGQSFLSGYTF | TGTGCCAGCAGTTTATATTACGGTCAGAGTTTTCTATCTGGCTACACCTTC
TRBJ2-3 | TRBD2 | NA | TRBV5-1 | CASSPGLAGLTDTQYF | TGCGCCAGCAGCCCGGGACTAGCGGGGCTCACAGATACGCAGTATTTT
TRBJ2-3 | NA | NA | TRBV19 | CASSIGDPVSDTQYF | TGTGCCAGTAGTATCGGGGACCCTGTTTCAGATACGCAGTATTTT
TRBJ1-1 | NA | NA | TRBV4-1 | CASSQDRLGPTEAFF | TGCGCCAGCAGCCAAGATCGGTTGGGCCCCACTGAAGCTTTCTTT
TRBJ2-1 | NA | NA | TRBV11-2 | CASSQESSRVYNEQFF | TGTGCCAGCAGTCAAGAGTCGTCTAGGGTTTACAATGAGCAGTTCTTC
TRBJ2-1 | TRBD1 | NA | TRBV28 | CASSYRGEQFF | TGTGCCAGCAGTTACAGGGGTGAGCAGTTCTTC
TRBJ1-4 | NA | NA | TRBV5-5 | CASSLASTEKLFF | TGTGCCAGCAGCTTGGCCTCTACGGAAAAACTGTTTTTT
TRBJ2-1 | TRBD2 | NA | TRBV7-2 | CASSFQAGAYNEQFF | TGTGCCAGCAGCTTTCAAGCGGGGGCCTACAATGAGCAGTTCTTC
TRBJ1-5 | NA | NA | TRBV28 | CASMRAPGRQPQHF | TGTGCCAGCATGAGGGCTCCAGGGCGGCAGCCCCAGCATTTT
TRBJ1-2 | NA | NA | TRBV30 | CAWSVKRGGYTF | TGTGCCTGGAGTGTAAAGAGGGGTGGCTACACCTTC
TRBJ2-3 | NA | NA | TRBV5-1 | CASSLRVPLDTQYF | TGCGCCAGCAGCTTAAGGGTCCCTCTTGATACGCAGTATTTT
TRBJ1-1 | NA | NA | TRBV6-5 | CASRPQGAMNTEAFF | TGTGCCAGCAGGCCGCAGGGCGCGATGAACACTGAAGCTTTCTTT
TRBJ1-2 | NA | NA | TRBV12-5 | CASAKGPGGRPPPNYGYTF | TGTGCTAGTGCCAAGGGGCCCGGGGGACGGCCCCCCCCTAACTATGGCTACACCTTC
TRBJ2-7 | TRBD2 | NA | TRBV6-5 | CASGGGGREQYF | TGTGCCAGTGGCGGGGGGGGTAGGGAGCAGTACTTC
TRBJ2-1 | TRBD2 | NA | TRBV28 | CASSLYAGGRDEQFF | TGTGCCAGCAGTTTATATGCGGGGGGGCGCGATGAGCAGTTCTTC
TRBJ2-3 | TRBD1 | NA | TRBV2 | CASCGTGGADTQYF | TGTGCCAGCTGCGGGACAGGCGGGGCGGATACGCAGTATTTT
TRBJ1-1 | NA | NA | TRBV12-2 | CASRFRRGAEDDTEAFF | TGTGCAAGTCGCTTCAGACGGGGGGCTGAAGATGACACTGAAGCTTTCTTT
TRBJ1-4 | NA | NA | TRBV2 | CASSVRANEKLFF | TGTGCCAGCAGTGTTCGAGCTAATGAAAAACTGTTTTTT
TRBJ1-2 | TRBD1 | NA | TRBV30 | CAWRQVRDSYGYTF | TGTGCCTGGAGACAAGTCCGGGACAGTTATGGCTACACCTTC
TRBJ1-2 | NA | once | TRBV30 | CAWSESYSRSRGYTF | TGTGCCTGGAGTGAAAGTTATTCGCGGTCTAGGGGCTACACCTTC
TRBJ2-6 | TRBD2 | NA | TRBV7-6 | CASSPRLAGASGANVLTF | TGTGCCAGCAGCCCCAGACTAGCGGGGGCCTCTGGGGCCAACGTCCTGACTTTC